Below are 13 T cell receptor beta chains sequenced from a single sample in a study of beta chain features in type 1 diabetes. Regarding the study as a whole: Within each of all four CD4+ subsets, Type 1 diabetes patients had TCRB CDR3s that were moderately but significantly shorter.

Their antigen targets remain unknown. Sequenced material consisted of expressed TCRB transcripts (all of the isolated RNA was reverse transcribed). The table came from immunoSEQ multiplex PCR; TCRdb's copy has only in-frame clones and leaves some out. The sample lists under 350,000 clones, roughly a quarter occurring once. What was sequenced was naive CD4+ T cells from blood. The receptor source for this set is a woman aged 25 to 45 with type 1 diabetes.

This clone is a singleton in its sample. V gene TRBV28 combines with J gene TRBJ1-1, with D possibly matching TRBD1 (5 bases). V was shortened by 7 bases and J by 3 bases, with 18 bases between the two germline ends. The CDR3 totals 15 residues. The germline CDR1 and CDR2 sequences are MDHEN and SYDVKM. CDR3 residues: CASTKWGGADTEAFF. The DNA for the CDR3 is TGTGCCAGCACCAAGTGGGGGGGAGCGGACACTGAAGCTTTCTTT.

V gene TRBV6-5 combines with J gene TRBJ2-7, with 10 bases fitting TRBD2. This CDR3 is built from 16 residues. V lost 4 bases to trimming and J lost 0 bases; unmatched junction nucleotides: 6. Germline values: CDR1 MNHEY, CDR2 SVGAGI. The CDR3 sequence: CASSSSLAGSSYEQYF. The CDR3 region has the DNA TGTGCCAGCAGTTCCTCACTAGCGGGAAGCTCCTACGAGCAGTACTTC.

This clone was found a few times. This chain joins TRBV4-1 and TRBJ2-1; D may be TRBD2 (5 bases). V shed 4 bases and J shed 9 bases, with 13 bases lying between them. CDR3 size: 13 residues. Germline V gives CDR1 MGHRA, CDR2 YSYEKL. DNA of the CDR3: TGCGCCAGCAGCCGCATCGCGGCGGGTGAGCAGTTCTTC. This gives the protein CASSRIAAGEQFF.

This clone was recorded a few times. The chain uses TRBV9 and TRBJ2-7, with TRBD1 as a possible D gene (5 bases). CDR1 is SGDLS and CDR2 is YYNGEE in the germline V gene. The CDR3 totals 14 residues. Trimming shortened V by 4 bases and J by 2 bases, and 13 bases separated the two germline ends. The CDR3 DNA reads as TGTGCCAGCAGCAAGAGCAGGGAACCCTACGAGCAGTACTTC. Its protein product is CASSKSREPYEQYF.

This clone was counted only a few times. The chain uses TRBV7-9 and TRBJ1-4; D uncertain. Germline-derived CDR1 and CDR2 are SEHNR and FQNEAQ (reference sequence). The germline V and J ends were trimmed by 5 bases and 6 bases, with 13 bases remaining between them. The CDR3 consists of 14 residues. The CDR3 DNA is TGTGCCAGCAGCCGTGGCAGCGTGGATGAAAAACTGTTTTTT. Its protein product is CASSRGSVDEKLFF.

The chain joins TRBV7-3 to TRBJ1-1, with D possibly TRBD1 on 5 matching bases. The germline CDR1 and CDR2 sequences are SGHTA and FQGTGA. There are 14 residues in the CDR3. Trimming took 1 base from V and 1 from J, leaving 7 bases between them. The CDR3 sequence is CASSLRGRNTEAFF. Here the CDR3 DNA reads TGTGCCAGCAGCTTAAGGGGCAGGAACACTGAAGCTTTCTTT.

In its sample, this clone was seen a few times. This chain uses TRBV11-2 with TRBJ2-3, with 8 nucleotides matching TRBD2. The V gene end was trimmed by 7 bases and the J gene end by 5 bases; junction bases not matched to a gene: 14. The CDR3 is 16 residues long. The germline V gene has CDR1 SGHAT and CDR2 FQNNGV. Here the CDR3 reads CASILGLAGDLDTQYF. The CDR3 bases are TGTGCCAGCATCCTAGGGCTAGCGGGTGATTTAGATACGCAGTATTTT.

The chain couples TRBV9 to TRBJ2-1; the D is unclear. This CDR3 is 15 amino acids long. V shed 4 bases and J shed 1 base, with 12 bases lying between them. Germline-derived CDR1 and CDR2 are SGDLS and YYNGEE. The CDR3 bases are TGTGCCAGCAGCCCTCGCGTAGAATCCTACAATGAGCAGTTCTTC. This codes for CASSPRVESYNEQFF.

This chain joins TRBV6-5 and TRBJ1-5, with unresolved D. Trimming cost V 0 bases and J 2 bases, with 5 bases left between them. Germline V lookup: CDR1 MNHEY, CDR2 SVGAGI. CDR3 length: 14 residues. The CDR3 DNA follows: TGTGCCAGCAGTTACTCCCTCGGCAATCAGCCCCAGCATTTT. Its protein product is CASSYSLGNQPQHF.

The gene calls are TRBV11-1 and TRBJ2-1; possibly TRBD1 for D (5 bases). V shed 1 base and J shed 9 bases, with 7 bases lying between them. From germline, CDR1 is SGHAT and CDR2 FQDESV (reference sequence). The CDR3 runs 12 residues. In DNA form, the CDR3 reads TGTGCCAGCAGCTTAGGGGGCCGTGAGCAGTTCTTC. Translating it yields CASSLGGREQFF.

This clone was recorded a few times. The chain is built from TRBV27 and TRBJ2-3; 8 bases align to TRBD1. Trimming took 8 bases from V and 3 from J; bases not matched to a gene: 10. The CDR3 has 15 amino acids. Germline V gives CDR1 MNHEY, CDR2 SMNVEV (reference sequence). CDR3: CASHLQGARTDTQYF. DNA for the CDR3: TGTGCCAGCCACCTCCAGGGGGCCAGGACAGATACGCAGTATTTT.

The V call is TRBV23-1, the J call TRBJ2-7; D is perhaps TRBD2 (5 bases). TRBV23-1 is an ORF, and what it does is uncertain. V lost 3 bases, J lost 3 bases, and 18 bases lay in between. The CDR3 is 16 residues long. The chain's CDR3 is CASSQGDWIFYYEQYF. CDR3 nucleotide sequence: TGCGCCAGCAGTCAGGGAGACTGGATCTTTTACTACGAGCAGTACTTC.

The chain joins TRBV30 to TRBJ2-7; a weak D match, TRBD1 (6 bases). Germline V gene lookup returns CDR1 GTSNPN and CDR2 SVGIG (reference sequence). Between the trimmed V and J ends, which lost 1 base and 5 bases, there was a span of 9 bases. The CDR3 has 12 amino acids. In DNA form, the CDR3 reads TGTGCCTGGAGTGGAGCAGGGGACGAGCAGTACTTC. Translated: CAWSGAGDEQYF.